This T cell receptor (beta chain) was obtained from a study of shared clonotypes between healthy human individuals. Original data processing: Junction-only immunoSEQ sequences carried no quality scores, so filtering differed. Only in-frame clones appear in the TCRdb table, and some are missing; sequencing was by immunoSEQ multiplex PCR. That table furnishes V, J and clone size, whereas the DNA furnished D and trimming. The sample holds 550,000 to 600,000 clones, just over 75% seen once. In this sample, this clone turned up once. Its target is not known. The same CDR3 is also encoded by other DNA sequences in this sample. Germline CDR1 and CDR2: SGDLS and YYNGEE. This CDR3 contains 14 residues. The ends lost 0 bases at V and 4 bases at J; junction bases unmatched: 3. Donors comprised healthy HIV-negative adults lacking recent acute infections or vaccinations. Genomic DNA came from about 92 million PBMCs in unsorted samples.

Study-wide results and limits: The genetic and exposure-history diversity represented was limited by few donors.

The TCR comes from a woman between 40 and 50 years old in good health. Some clones in this sample may be carry-over from other donors' samples. The chain joins TRBV9 to TRBJ2-7; 8 bases align to TRBD2. The material sequenced was PBMCs. The CDR3 sequence is CASSVGGGTYEQYF. The CDR3 DNA reads TGTGCCAGCAGCGTAGGCGGGGGGACTTACGAGCAGTACTTC.